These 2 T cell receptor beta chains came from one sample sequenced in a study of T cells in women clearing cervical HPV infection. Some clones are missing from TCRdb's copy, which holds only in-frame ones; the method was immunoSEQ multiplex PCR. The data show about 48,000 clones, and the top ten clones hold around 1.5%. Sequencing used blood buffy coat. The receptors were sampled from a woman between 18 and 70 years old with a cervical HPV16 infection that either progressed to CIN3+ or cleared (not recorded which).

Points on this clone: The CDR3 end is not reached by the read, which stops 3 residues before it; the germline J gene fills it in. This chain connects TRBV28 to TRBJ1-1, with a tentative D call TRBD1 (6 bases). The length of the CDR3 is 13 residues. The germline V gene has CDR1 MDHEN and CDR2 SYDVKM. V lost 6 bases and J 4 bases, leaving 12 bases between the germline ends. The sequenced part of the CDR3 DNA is TGTGCCAGCAGGCCTCCAGGGGTCACTGAA. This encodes CASRPPGVTE. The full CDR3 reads CASRPPGVTEAFF.

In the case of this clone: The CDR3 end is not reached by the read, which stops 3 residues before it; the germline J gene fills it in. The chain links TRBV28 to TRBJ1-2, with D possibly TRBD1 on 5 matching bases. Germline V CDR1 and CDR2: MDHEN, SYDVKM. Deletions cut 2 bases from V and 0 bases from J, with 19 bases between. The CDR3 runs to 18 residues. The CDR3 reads CASSLQGSFTPANYGYTF. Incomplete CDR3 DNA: TGTGCCAGCAGTTTACAGGGTTCCTTCACCCCAGCTAACTATGGC.